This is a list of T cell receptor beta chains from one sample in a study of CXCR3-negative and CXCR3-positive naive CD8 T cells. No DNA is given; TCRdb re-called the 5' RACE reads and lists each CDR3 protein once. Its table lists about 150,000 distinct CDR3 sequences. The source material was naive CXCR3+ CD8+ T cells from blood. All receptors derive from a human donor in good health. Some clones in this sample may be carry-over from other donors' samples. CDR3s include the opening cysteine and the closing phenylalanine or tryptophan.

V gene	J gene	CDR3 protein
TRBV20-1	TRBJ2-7	CSARHTLLTDEQYF
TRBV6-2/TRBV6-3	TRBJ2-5	CARSLAGGIETQYF
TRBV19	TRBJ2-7	CASSEGYYEQYF
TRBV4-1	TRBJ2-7	CASSQGSREQYF
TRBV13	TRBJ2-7	CASSSTSAPYEQYF
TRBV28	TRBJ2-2	CASSLSPGGPRTGELFF
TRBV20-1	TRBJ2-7	CSARAGSTYEQYF
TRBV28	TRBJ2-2	CASSSYRQGSTGELFF
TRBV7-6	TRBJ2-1	CASSLGAGGGFEQFF
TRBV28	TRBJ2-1	CASSLGPDLATSSYNEQFF
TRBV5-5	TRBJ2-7	CASSPPGLAVYEQYF
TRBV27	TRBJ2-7	CASSSRANYEQYF
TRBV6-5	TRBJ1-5	CASSYGGWDQPQHF
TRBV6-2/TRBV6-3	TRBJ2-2	CASSSTPGQTNTGELFF
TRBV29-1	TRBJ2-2	CSGSGRGTGELFF
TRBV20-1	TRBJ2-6	CSASQGASGANVLTF
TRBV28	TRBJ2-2	CASSLSLVAGELFF
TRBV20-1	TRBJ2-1	CSARTSGGSYNEQFF
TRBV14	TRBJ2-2	CASSQDRGRTGELFF
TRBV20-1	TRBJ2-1	CSARGGLSNEKFF
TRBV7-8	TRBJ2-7	CASSLRGITYEQYF
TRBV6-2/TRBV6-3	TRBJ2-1	CASLRPRLWHEQFF
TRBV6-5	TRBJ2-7	CASSYEAGTYEQYF
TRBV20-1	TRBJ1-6	CSARNFRAGEANSPLHF
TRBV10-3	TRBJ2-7	CAISLEGAPYEQYF
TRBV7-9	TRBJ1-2	CASSLERFGDYGYTF
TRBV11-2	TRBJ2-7	CASSLEGAPSYEQYF
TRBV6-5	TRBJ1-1	CASSYWGASEAFF
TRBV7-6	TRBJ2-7	CASSLGEVYEQYF
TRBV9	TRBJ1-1	CASSVDGERGEAFF
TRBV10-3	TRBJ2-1	CAISEAGGGYNEQFF
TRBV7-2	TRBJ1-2	CASSLVVPPSNYGYTF
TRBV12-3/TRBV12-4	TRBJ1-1	CASMSGTLNEAFF
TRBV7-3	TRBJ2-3	CASSTGVRASTDTQYF
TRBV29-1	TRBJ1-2	CSVGLGSNYGYTF
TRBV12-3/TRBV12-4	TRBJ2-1	CASSFGRDNEQFF
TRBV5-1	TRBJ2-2	CASSLEWGTSTSGELFF
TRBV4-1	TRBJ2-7	CASSAFISYEQYF
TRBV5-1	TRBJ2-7	CASSLEISAGGNYEQYF
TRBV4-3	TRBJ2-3	CASSQDRADTDTQYF
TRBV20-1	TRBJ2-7	CSARGLASDDSYEQYF
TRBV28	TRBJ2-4	CASSLSVGSGRNIQYF
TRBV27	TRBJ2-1	CASRTGVYNEQFF
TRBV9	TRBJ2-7	CASSVGTSRHEQYF
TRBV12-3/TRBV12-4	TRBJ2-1	CASSAYNEQFF
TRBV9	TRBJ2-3	CASSVVSGGADTQYF
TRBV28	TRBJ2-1	CASTPGLLSYNEQFF
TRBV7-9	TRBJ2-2	CASSSLPPTSGSENTGELFF
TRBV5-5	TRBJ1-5	CASSVETGGASQPQHF
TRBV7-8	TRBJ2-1	CASSPKSLPAYHEQFF
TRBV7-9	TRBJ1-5	CASSPKTEVGEPQHF